This record covers a single T cell receptor beta chain. This entry is derived from a study of cytomegalovirus exposure and HLA in healthy donors. The CDR3 is 14 residues long. CDR1 is SGHTA and CDR2 is FQGNSA in the germline V gene. V shed 3 bases, J shed 5 bases, and the junction held 6 bases outside the gene matches. Repertoires were generated with immunoSEQ multiplex PCR, while TCRdb's copy carries only in-frame clones and drops some. The data contain 280,000 or so clones, 70% to 90% of them seen just once; the ten biggest clones take up roughly 0.93%. The TCR comes from a young woman in good health and CMV-seronegative. Sequencing was carried out using PBMCs. This sequence joins TRBV7-2 and TRBJ2-5; TRBD2 aligns across 7 bases. CDR3 residues: CASSFGGGPETQYF. DNA of the CDR3: TGTGCCAGCAGCTTTGGGGGAGGGCCGGAGACCCAGTACTTC.